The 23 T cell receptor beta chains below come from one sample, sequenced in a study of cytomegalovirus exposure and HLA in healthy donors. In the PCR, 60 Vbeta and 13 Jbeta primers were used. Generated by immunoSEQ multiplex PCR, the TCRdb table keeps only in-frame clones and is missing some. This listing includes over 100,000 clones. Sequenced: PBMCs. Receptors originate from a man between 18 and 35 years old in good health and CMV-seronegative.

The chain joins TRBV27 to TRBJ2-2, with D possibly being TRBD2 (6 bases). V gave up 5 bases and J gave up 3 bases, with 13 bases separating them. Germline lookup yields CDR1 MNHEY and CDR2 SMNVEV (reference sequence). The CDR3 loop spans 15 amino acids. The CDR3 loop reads CASSIRLGHTGELFF. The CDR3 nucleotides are TGTGCCAGCAGTATCAGACTAGGCCACACCGGGGAGCTGTTTTTT.

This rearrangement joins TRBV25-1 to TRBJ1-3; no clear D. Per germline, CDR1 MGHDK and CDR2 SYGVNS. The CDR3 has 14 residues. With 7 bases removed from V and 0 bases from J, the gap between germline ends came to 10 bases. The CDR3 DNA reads TGTGCCAGCACTGGAGAGCACTCTGGAAACACCATATATTTT. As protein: CASTGEHSGNTIYF.

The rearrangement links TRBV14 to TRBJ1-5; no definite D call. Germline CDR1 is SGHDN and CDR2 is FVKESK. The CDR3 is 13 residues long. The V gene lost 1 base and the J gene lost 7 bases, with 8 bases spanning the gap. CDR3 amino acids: CASSQALGQPQHF. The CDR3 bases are TGTGCCAGCAGCCAAGCCCTTGGCCAGCCCCAGCATTTT. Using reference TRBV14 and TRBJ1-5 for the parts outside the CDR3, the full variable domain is EAGVTQFPSHSVIEKGQTVTLRCDPISGHDNLYWYRRVMGKEIKFLLHFVKESKQDESGMPNNRFLAERTGGTYSTLKVQPAELEDSGVYFCASSQALGQPQHFGDGTRLSIL.

The CDR3 region has the DNA TGCGCCAGCAGCTTGCTTGAACAGGGGGCCGGAACTGAAGCTTTCTTT. This codes for CASSLLEQGAGTEAFF. The chain has TRBV5-1 and TRBJ1-1; TRBD1 agrees at 9 bases. Germline lookup yields CDR1 SGHRS and CDR2 YFSETQ. V shed 1 base and J 5 bases; nucleotides not matched to a gene: 9. The CDR3 is 16 amino acids.

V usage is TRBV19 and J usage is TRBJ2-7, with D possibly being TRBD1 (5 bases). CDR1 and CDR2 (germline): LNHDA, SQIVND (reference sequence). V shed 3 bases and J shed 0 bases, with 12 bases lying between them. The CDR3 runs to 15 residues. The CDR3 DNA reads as TGTGCCAGTAGTATCCAGAGAAGGGGCTCCTACGAGCAGTACTTC. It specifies CASSIQRRGSYEQYF.

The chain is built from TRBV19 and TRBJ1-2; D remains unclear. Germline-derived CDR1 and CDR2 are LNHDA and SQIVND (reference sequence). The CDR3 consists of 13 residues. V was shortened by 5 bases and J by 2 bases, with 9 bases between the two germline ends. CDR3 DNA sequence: TGTGCCAGTAGTTTGGCGGGCAACTATGGCTACACCTTC. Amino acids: CASSLAGNYGYTF. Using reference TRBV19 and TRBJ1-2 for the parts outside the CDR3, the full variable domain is DGGITQSPKYLFRKEGQNVTLSCEQNLNHDAMYWYRQDPGQGLRLIYYSQIVNDFQKGDIAEGYSVSREKKESFPLTVTSAQKNPTAFYLCASSLAGNYGYTFGSGTRLTVV.

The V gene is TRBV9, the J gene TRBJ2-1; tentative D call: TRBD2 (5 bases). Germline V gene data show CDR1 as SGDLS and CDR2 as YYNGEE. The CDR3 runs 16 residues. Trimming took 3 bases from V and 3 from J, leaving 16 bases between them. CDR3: CASSASLFRGYNEQFF. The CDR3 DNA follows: TGTGCCAGCAGCGCCTCCCTATTCCGGGGCTACAATGAGCAGTTCTTC.

The CDR3 region has the DNA TGTGCCAGCAGCCAGGGTTCGTGGGGCACAGATACGCAGTATTTT. Protein sequence: CASSQGSWGTDTQYF. V and J are TRBV5-5 and TRBJ2-3; a weak D match, TRBD1 (5 bases). The ends were cut back, 4 bases at V and 1 base at J, with 13 bases in the middle. The CDR3 totals 15 residues. CDR1 and CDR2 (germline): SGHKS, YYEKEE (reference sequence).

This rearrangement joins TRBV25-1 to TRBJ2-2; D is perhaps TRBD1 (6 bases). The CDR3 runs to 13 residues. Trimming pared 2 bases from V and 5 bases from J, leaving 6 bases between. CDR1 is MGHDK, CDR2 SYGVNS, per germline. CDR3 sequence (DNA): TGTGCCAGCAGTGAAAGGGGGACCGGGGAGCTGTTTTTT. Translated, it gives CASSERGTGELFF.

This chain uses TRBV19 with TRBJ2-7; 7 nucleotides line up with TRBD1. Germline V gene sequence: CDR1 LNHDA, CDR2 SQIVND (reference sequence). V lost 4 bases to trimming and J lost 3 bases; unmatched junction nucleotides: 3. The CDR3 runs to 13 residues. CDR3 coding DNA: TGTGCCAGTAGTACAGGGGGAAGCTACGAGCAGTACTTC. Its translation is CASSTGGSYEQYF.

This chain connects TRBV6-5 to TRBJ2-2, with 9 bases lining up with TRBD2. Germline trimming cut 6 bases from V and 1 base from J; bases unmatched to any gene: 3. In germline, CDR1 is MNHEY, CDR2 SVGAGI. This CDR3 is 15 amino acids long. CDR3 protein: CASSKLAGNTGELFF. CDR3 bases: TGTGCCAGCAGCAAACTAGCGGGGAACACCGGGGAGCTGTTTTTT.

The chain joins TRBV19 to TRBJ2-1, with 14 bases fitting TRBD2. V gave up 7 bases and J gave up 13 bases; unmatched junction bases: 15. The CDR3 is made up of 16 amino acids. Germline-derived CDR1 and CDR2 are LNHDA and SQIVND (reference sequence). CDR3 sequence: CASTKTSGGAGPRQFF. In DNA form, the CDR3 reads TGTGCCAGTACTAAGACTAGCGGGGGGGCCGGGCCTCGACAGTTCTTC.

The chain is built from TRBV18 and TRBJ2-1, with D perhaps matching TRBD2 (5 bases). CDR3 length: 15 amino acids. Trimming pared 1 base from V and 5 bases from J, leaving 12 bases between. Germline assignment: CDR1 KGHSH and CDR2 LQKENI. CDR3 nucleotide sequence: TGTGCCAGCTCACCACGTAGGGAGATAGACAATGAGCAGTTCTTC. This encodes CASSPRREIDNEQFF.

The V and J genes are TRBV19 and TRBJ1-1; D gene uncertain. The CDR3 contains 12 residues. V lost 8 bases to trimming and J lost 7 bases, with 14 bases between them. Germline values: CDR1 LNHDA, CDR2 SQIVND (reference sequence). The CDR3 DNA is TGTGCCAGTGGCTTGATGCGAGGTGAAGCTTTCTTT. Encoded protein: CASGLMRGEAFF.

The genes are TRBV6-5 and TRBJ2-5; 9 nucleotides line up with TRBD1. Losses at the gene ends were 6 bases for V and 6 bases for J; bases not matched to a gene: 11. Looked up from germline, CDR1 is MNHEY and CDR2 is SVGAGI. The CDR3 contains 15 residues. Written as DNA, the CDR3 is TGTGCCAGCAGCGTCACCGGGACAGGGAGGAAGACCCAGTACTTC. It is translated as CASSVTGTGRKTQYF.

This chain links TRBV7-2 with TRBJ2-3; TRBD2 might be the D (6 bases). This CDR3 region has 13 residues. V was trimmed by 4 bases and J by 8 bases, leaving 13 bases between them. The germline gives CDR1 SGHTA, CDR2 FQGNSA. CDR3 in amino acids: CASSSPAAGTQYF. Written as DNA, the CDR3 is TGTGCCAGCAGCTCCCCCGCAGCGGGTACGCAGTATTTT.

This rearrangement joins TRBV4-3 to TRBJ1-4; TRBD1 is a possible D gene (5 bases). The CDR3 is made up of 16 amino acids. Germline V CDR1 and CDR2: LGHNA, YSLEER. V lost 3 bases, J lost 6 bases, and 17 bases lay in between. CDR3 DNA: TGCGCCAGCAGCCACCCGTTCGGGACTGTCGATGAAAAACTGTTTTTT. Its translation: CASSHPFGTVDEKLFF.

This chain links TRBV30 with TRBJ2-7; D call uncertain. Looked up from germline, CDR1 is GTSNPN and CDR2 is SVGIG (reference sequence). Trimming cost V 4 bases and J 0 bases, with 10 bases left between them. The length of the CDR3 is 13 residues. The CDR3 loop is CAWNHLTSYEQYF. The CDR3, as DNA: TGTGCCTGGAACCACCTAACCTCCTACGAGCAGTACTTC.

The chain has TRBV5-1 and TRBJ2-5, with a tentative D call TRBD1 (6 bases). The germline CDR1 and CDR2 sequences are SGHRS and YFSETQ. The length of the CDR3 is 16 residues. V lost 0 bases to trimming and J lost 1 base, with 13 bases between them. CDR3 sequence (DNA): TGCGCCAGCAGCTTGGCCCCGACAGGCCTCCAAGAGACCCAGTACTTC. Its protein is CASSLAPTGLQETQYF.

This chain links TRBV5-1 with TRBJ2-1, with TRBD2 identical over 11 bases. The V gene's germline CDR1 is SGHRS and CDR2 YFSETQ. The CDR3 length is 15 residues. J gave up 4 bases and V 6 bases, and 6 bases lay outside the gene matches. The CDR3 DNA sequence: TGCGCCAGCAACCCCGGGACTAGCGGATACAATGAGCAGTTCTTC. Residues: CASNPGTSGYNEQFF.

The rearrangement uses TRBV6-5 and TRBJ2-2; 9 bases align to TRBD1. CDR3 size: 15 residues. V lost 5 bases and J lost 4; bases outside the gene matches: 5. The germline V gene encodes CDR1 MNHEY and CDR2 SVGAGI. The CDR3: CASSTGGIATGELFF. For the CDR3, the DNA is TGTGCCAGCAGTACAGGGGGCATAGCCACCGGGGAGCTGTTTTTT.

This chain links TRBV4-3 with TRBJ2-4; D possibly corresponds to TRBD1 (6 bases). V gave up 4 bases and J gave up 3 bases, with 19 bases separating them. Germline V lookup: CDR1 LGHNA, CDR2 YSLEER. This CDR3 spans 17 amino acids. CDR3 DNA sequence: TGCGCCAGCAGCCTCCTAGCACAGGGCTTCGTCAAAAACATTCAGTACTTC. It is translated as CASSLLAQGFVKNIQYF.

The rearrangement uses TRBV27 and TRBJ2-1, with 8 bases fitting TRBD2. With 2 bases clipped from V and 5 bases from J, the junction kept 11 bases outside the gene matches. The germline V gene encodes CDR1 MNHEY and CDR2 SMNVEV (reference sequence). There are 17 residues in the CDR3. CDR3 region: CASSLRVRGAGDNEQFF. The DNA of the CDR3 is TGTGCCAGCAGTTTAAGGGTGCGGGGGGCGGGTGACAATGAGCAGTTCTTC.